Below are 5 T cell receptor beta chains sequenced from a single sample in a study of blood T cell repertoires in COVID-19. Profiled with immunoSEQ multiplex PCR; TCRdb holds only in-frame clones, not every one. This sample has around 130,000 clones; about four fifths occur once, and the top ten carry roughly 10%. The sample comprised peripheral blood. The receptor source for this set is a man between 35 and 55 years old with active or convalescent COVID-19.

This clone was counted a few times. The genes are TRBV3-1 (or the pseudogene TRBV3-2) and TRBJ2-7; D is unresolved. V lost 1 base and J lost 2, with 9 bases in between. The CDR3 sequence is 14 residues long. Per germline, CDR1 LGHDT and CDR2 YNNKEL (reference sequence). CDR3 residues: CASSQGGGTYEQYF. The CDR3 DNA sequence: TGTGCCAGCAGCCAAGGCGGCGGAACCTACGAGCAGTACTTC.

This chain links TRBV7-3 with TRBJ1-3, with 7 nucleotides matching TRBD1. J gave up 3 bases and V 4 bases, and 6 bases lay outside the gene matches. The CDR3 is made up of 15 amino acids. Germline V gene sequence: CDR1 SGHTA, CDR2 FQGTGA. The CDR3 coding sequence is TGTGCCAGCAGCTCGGACAGGTTCGTTGGAAACACCATATATTTT. Translation gives CASSSDRFVGNTIYF.

This sequence joins TRBV7-9 and TRBJ2-7; D not resolved. Deletions cut 5 bases from V and 4 bases from J, with 12 bases between. Germline V gives CDR1 SEHNR, CDR2 FQNEAQ (reference sequence). The CDR3 runs 13 residues. CDR3 loop: CASSTFNRYEQYF. CDR3 sequence (DNA): TGTGCCAGCAGCACCTTTAATCGGTACGAGCAGTACTTC.

The chain carries TRBV5-1 and TRBJ2-7, with D possibly TRBD2 on 6 matching bases. V lost 0 bases, J lost 0 bases, and 10 bases lay in between. Germline CDR1 reads SGHRS; CDR2 reads YFSETQ. The CDR3 is 15 amino acids. CDR3 protein: CASSLGGAPSYEQYF. CDR3 DNA: TGCGCCAGCAGCTTGGGCGGGGCCCCCTCCTACGAGCAGTACTTC.

The genes are TRBV6-5 and TRBJ2-2, with D maybe TRBD2 (5 bases). Trimming left V 6 bases short and J 7 bases short, with 9 bases between. Germline lookup yields CDR1 MNHEY and CDR2 SVGAGI. The CDR3 covers 12 residues. The CDR3: CASRGDVGELFF. CDR3 nucleotides: TGTGCCAGCAGGGGAGACGTCGGGGAGCTGTTTTTT.